A single sample gave rise to the 5 T cell receptor beta chains below, sequenced in a study of T cells in Graves' hyperthyroidism and ophthalmopathy. From RNA transcripts, TCR beta CDR3 regions were amplified. A set of HTBI primers served as the primers for a first-round RT-PCR of the TCR CDR3. TCRdb re-called the multiplex PCR reads with MiXCR, one entry per CDR3 protein. Altogether 300,000 to 400,000 distinct CDR3 sequences are present, less than 20% being singletons, with the ten largest covering 40%. The sample taken for sequencing was blood. The origin of the receptors is a man younger than 35 with Graves' ophthalmopathy.

This clonotype was counted many times. The chain employs TRBV6-6 and TRBJ2-7; D remains unclear. CDR1 MNHNY and CDR2 SVGAGI come from the germline V gene (reference sequence). This CDR3 has 17 residues. Trimming shortened V by 0 bases and J by 2 bases, and 17 bases separated the two germline ends. This CDR3 reads CASSYSKGAKTTYEQYF. CDR3 DNA: TGTGCCAGCAGTTACTCTAAGGGCGCGAAGACCACCTACGAGCAGTACTTC.

Ten or more counts support this clonotype. The V gene is TRBV6-1, the J gene TRBJ2-2; maybe TRBD2 (5 bases). This CDR3 is built from 15 residues. V dropped 5 bases and J dropped 3 bases, with 13 bases sitting between them. Looked up from germline, CDR1 is MNHNS and CDR2 is SASEGT. Here the CDR3 reads CASSSPGVYTGELFF. CDR3 DNA sequence: TGTGCCAGCAGTAGCCCCGGGGTCTACACCGGGGAGCTGTTTTTT.

The chain joins TRBV7-8 to TRBJ1-1, with TRBD1 as a possible D gene (6 bases). The CDR3 loop spans 14 amino acids. Trimming took off 6 bases at V and 0 bases at J, with 11 bases between the two ends. Germline-derived CDR1 and CDR2 are SGHVS and FQNEAQ. CDR3 loop: CASRGGGMNTEAFF. The DNA for the CDR3 is TGTGCCAGCAGAGGGGGGGGAATGAACACTGAAGCTTTCTTT.

This clonotype was picked up many times. The chain employs TRBV3-1 and TRBJ1-1, with D perhaps matching TRBD1 (6 bases). The ends were cut back, 0 bases at V and 4 bases at J, with 12 bases in the middle. Looked up from germline, CDR1 is LGHDT and CDR2 is YNNKEL (reference sequence). The CDR3 has 15 residues. CDR3 sequence: CASSQDWGGGTEAFF. For the CDR3, the DNA is TGTGCCAGCAGCCAAGACTGGGGGGGCGGCACTGAAGCTTTCTTT.

The genes are TRBV4-2 and TRBJ2-1; 9 bases map to TRBD2. The V gene end was trimmed by 4 bases and the J gene end by 7 bases; junction bases not matched to a gene: 17. Germline CDR1 is LGHNA and CDR2 is YNFKEQ. The CDR3 sequence is 18 residues long. The CDR3 region is CASSLGHHGGGAGNEQFF. DNA for the CDR3: TGTGCCAGCAGCCTAGGCCACCACGGCGGGGGGGCCGGTAATGAGCAGTTCTTC.